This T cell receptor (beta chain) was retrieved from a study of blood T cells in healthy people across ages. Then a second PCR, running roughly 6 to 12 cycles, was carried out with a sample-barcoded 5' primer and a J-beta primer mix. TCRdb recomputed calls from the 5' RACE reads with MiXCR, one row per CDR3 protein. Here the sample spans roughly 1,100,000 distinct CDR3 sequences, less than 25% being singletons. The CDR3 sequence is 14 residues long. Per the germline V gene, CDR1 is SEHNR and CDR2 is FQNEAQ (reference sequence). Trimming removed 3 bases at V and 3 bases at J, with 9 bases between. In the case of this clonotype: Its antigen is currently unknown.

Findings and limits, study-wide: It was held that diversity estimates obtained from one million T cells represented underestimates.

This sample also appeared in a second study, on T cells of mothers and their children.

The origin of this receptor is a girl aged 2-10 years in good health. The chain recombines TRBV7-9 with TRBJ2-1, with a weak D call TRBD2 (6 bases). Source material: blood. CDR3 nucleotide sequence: TGTGCCAGCAGCTTTTGGGAGGACTACAATGAGCAGTTCTTC. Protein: CASSFWEDYNEQFF. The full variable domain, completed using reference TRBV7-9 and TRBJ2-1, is DTGVSQNPRHKITKRGQNVTFRCDPISEHNRLYWYRQTLGQGPEFLTYFQNEAQLEKSRLLSDRFSAERPKGSFSTLEIQRTEQGDSAMYLCASSFWEDYNEQFFGPGTRLTVL.